One and the same sample provided the 15 T cell receptor beta chains below, sequenced in a study of neurological immune-mediated disorders. TCRdb itself ran the 5' RACE reads through MiXCR, one entry per CDR3 protein. The profile shows 71,000 or so distinct CDR3 sequences, 4.5% to 6.5% of them singletons. The specimen sequenced was PBMCs. The source is a woman aged 30 to 39 with multiple sclerosis.

This clonotype came up many times. V and J are TRBV5-1 and TRBJ2-1; D possibly corresponds to TRBD1 (6 bases). Trimming removed 4 bases from V and 4 bases from J, with 12 bases in between. This CDR3 spans 14 amino acids. CDR1 is SGHRS, CDR2 YFSETQ, per germline. This CDR3 reads CASSDLQGYNEQFF. The CDR3 DNA reads TGCGCCAGCAGCGACCTACAGGGTTACAATGAGCAGTTCTTC.

The V and J genes are TRBV20-1 and TRBJ2-5; D may match TRBD1 or TRBD2 (5 bases each). Germline V gene sequence: CDR1 DFQATT, CDR2 SNEGSKA (reference sequence). CDR3 length equals 13 residues. V was clipped by 6 bases and J by 5 bases, with 16 bases between them. CDR3: CSARPGAEETQYF. In nucleotides, the CDR3 is TGCAGTGCCCGACCCGGGGCGGAGGAGACCCAGTACTTC.

This clonotype was observed a few times. The rearrangement uses TRBV20-1 and TRBJ1-5; 10 bases fit TRBD1. The V gene end was trimmed by 4 bases and the J gene end by 5 bases; junction bases not matched to a gene: 5. This CDR3 has 14 residues. Per the germline V gene, CDR1 is DFQATT and CDR2 is SNEGSKA (reference sequence). In nucleotides, the CDR3 is TGCAGTGCTAATAGACAGGGGGCCGATCAGCCCCAGCATTTT. This translates into CSANRQGADQPQHF.

This clonotype was seen ten or more times. The gene calls are TRBV2 and TRBJ2-1; D remains unclear. This CDR3 spans 12 amino acids. Trimming removed 6 bases at V and 5 bases at J, with 8 bases between. Germline V gives CDR1 SNHLY, CDR2 FYNNEI. CDR3 in DNA: TGTGCCAGCAGAGAATACCACAATGAGCAGTTCTTC. Translation gives CASREYHNEQFF.

This clonotype was recorded many times. The chain employs TRBV20-1 and TRBJ1-5; TRBD1 agrees at 7 bases. CDR1 and CDR2 (germline): DFQATT, SNEGSKA (reference sequence). The CDR3 length is 13 residues. The ends lost 6 bases at V and 2 bases at J; junction bases unmatched: 4. CDR3 sequence (DNA): TGCAGTGCGTCTACAGGGGGCAATCAGCCCCAGCATTTT. It translates to CSASTGGNQPQHF.

The CDR3 DNA sequence: TGTGCCAGCAGCTCCCCCGACGGGGTGCTAGGTTACGAGCAGTACTTC. Protein product: CASSSPDGVLGYEQYF. The rearrangement uses TRBV7-6 and TRBJ2-7; TRBD2 is a possible D gene (5 bases). The V gene's germline CDR1 is SGHVS and CDR2 FNYEAQ. V was pared by 4 bases and J by 4 bases, with 20 bases between. The CDR3 contains 16 residues.

In its sample, this clonotype was seen many times. The chain carries TRBV12-3 or TRBV12-4 and TRBJ2-1; 9 bases match TRBD1. The trim removed 6 bases at V and 9 bases at J, leaving 12 bases unmatched. CDR3 length equals 15 residues. The CDR3 spells CASRNNRGLAGEQFF. The CDR3 coding sequence is TGTGCCAGCAGAAACAACAGGGGGCTTGCGGGTGAGCAGTTCTTC.

This clonotype was counted a few times. V usage is TRBV7-3 and J usage is TRBJ1-1; 7 bases map to TRBD1. This CDR3 spans 14 amino acids. Germline CDR1 SGHTA, CDR2 FQGTGA. V trimming: 5 bases; J trimming: 9 bases; junction bases outside the gene matches: 12. DNA of the CDR3: TGTGCCAGCAGCGCGAACCCAGGGACAGTACAAGCTTTCTTT. Translated, it gives CASSANPGTVQAFF.

Many counts were recorded for this clonotype. This chain links TRBV5-1 with TRBJ2-1; 7 positions agree with TRBD2. CDR1 is SGHRS and CDR2 is YFSETQ in the germline V gene. This CDR3 region has 13 residues. With V trimmed by 5 bases and J by 7 bases, 6 bases remained unmatched. This CDR3 is CASRAGAGNEQFF. CDR3 nucleotide sequence: TGCGCCAGCAGGGCAGGAGCGGGAAATGAGCAGTTCTTC.

This clonotype was seen at least ten times. The rearrangement joins TRBV6-6 to TRBJ2-2; D is undetermined. The germline CDR1 and CDR2 sequences are MNHNY and SVGAGI (reference sequence). The CDR3 has 12 amino acids. V lost 6 bases and J lost 6, with 8 bases in between. The CDR3 sequence: CASRGFSGELFF. The DNA for the CDR3 is TGTGCCAGCAGAGGATTCTCCGGGGAGCTGTTTTTT.

This sequence joins TRBV20-1 and TRBJ1-4; TRBD1 is a possible D gene (5 bases). The germline CDR1 and CDR2 sequences are DFQATT and SNEGSKA (reference sequence). V was cut by 3 bases and J by 8 bases, with 16 bases left in between. This CDR3 has 14 amino acids. This chain's CDR3 is CSASLPDKGEKLFF. The CDR3 bases are TGCAGTGCTAGTCTCCCGGACAAAGGGGAAAAACTGTTTTTT.

In its sample, this clonotype ranks as medium-sized (0.01 to 0.1%). The V call is TRBV20-1, the J call TRBJ2-1, with 11 bases fitting TRBD2. The CDR3 totals 15 residues. The J segment lost 9 bases and the V segment lost 4 bases, leaving 11 bases of the junction unmatched. Germline V gene lookup returns CDR1 DFQATT and CDR2 SNEGSKA (reference sequence). The CDR3: CSATRLAGYQGEQFF. In DNA, the CDR3 is TGCAGTGCTACTAGACTAGCGGGATATCAGGGTGAGCAGTTCTTC.

The V call is TRBV30, the J call TRBJ2-1, with D tentatively TRBD1 or TRBD2 (5 bases each). The length of the CDR3 is 10 residues. V lost 8 bases to trimming and J lost 8 bases, with 10 bases between them. CDR1 is GTSNPN and CDR2 is SVGIG in the germline V gene (reference sequence). CDR3 DNA sequence: TGTGCCCTAAGGGGAGATGAGCAGTTCTTC. As protein: CALRGDEQFF.

In this sample, this clonotype turned up a few times. A much larger clone lies a single base off, so this may be a read error. The chain employs TRBV5-1 and TRBJ2-3; 9 bases are shared with TRBD2. The CDR3 loop spans 17 amino acids. The germline V gene encodes CDR1 SGHRS and CDR2 YFSETQ. The CDR3 is CASSPWNLAGSTDMQYF. The DNA of the CDR3 is TGCGCCAGCAGCCCGTGGAACCTAGCGGGGAGCACAGATATGCAGTATTTT.

This clonotype appeared many times. The rearrangement uses TRBV7-9 and TRBJ2-3; 15 positions match TRBD2. The ends lost 0 bases at V and 0 bases at J; junction bases unmatched: 7. CDR3 length: 20 residues. The V gene's germline CDR1 is SEHNR and CDR2 FQNEAQ (reference sequence). CDR3 loop: CASSLAIGLAGGKSTDTQYF. Here the CDR3 DNA reads TGTGCCAGCAGCTTAGCGATCGGACTAGCGGGAGGGAAGAGCACAGATACGCAGTATTTT.